The 14 T cell receptor beta chains below all came from one sample that was sequenced in a study of T cell clonotyping in hematopoietic cell transplantation. Repertoires were generated with immunoSEQ multiplex PCR, while TCRdb's copy carries only in-frame clones and drops some. Of tens of thousands of clones in the sample, over 75% are singletons; the top ten hold 4.5% to 6.5%. Time point here: recipient sample about 28 days before transplant, after cytoreduction. The source material was peripheral blood mononuclear cells, sampled before stem cell transplant. The receptors shown here come from a man between 60 and 75 years old with biphenotypic leukemia. Some clones in this sample may be carry-over from other donors' samples.

The sample holds one count of this clone. V is TRBV25-1 and J is TRBJ2-1; D ambiguous. V lost 10 bases, J lost 8 bases, and 24 bases lay in between. This CDR3 is built from 15 residues. Germline V lookup: CDR1 MGHDK, CDR2 SYGVNS. The CDR3 sequence: CANFRVSTAYDEQFF. CDR3 nucleotide sequence: TGTGCCAACTTTAGAGTGTCTACGGCATACGATGAGCAGTTCTTC.

This CDR3 reads CASSIGDVSSYEQYF. The CDR3 DNA is TGTGCCAGTAGTATAGGGGACGTCAGCTCCTACGAGCAGTACTTC. This chain uses TRBV19 with TRBJ2-7, with D perhaps matching TRBD1 or TRBD2 (5 bases each). CDR3 length: 15 residues. Germline V gene lookup returns CDR1 LNHDA and CDR2 SQIVND (reference sequence). The V end lost 1 base, the J end lost 0 bases, and 10 bases lay between the germline ends.

V is TRBV28 and J is TRBJ1-1; TRBD1 matches at 7 bases. J gave up 0 bases and V 11 bases, and 6 bases lay outside the gene matches. CDR3 length: 13 amino acids. The germline V gene encodes CDR1 MDHEN and CDR2 SYDVKM. The CDR3 loop is CAYWDRLNTEAFF. The CDR3 coding sequence is TGTGCCTATTGGGACAGATTGAACACTGAAGCTTTCTTT. The full variable domain, with the rest looked up from reference TRBV28 and TRBJ1-1, is DVKVTQSSRYLVKRTGEKVFLECVQDMDHENMFWYRQDPGLGLRLIYFSYDVKMKEKGDIPEGYSVSREKKERFSLILESASTNQTSMYLCAYWDRLNTEAFFGQGTRLTVV.

The chain recombines TRBV6-1 with TRBJ2-7, with 12 bases fitting TRBD2. The germline gives CDR1 MNHNS, CDR2 SASEGT. The CDR3 has 13 amino acids. V shed 9 bases, J shed 5 bases, and the junction held 5 bases outside the gene matches. The CDR3 DNA reads TGTGCCAGTGGGACTAGCGGGTTCAACGAGCAGTACTTC. Encoded protein: CASGTSGFNEQYF.

The genes are TRBV28 and TRBJ2-5; possible D gene TRBD2, 6 bases. This CDR3 is 13 amino acids long. V gave up 7 bases and J gave up 5 bases, with 14 bases separating them. Germline V gene lookup returns CDR1 MDHEN and CDR2 SYDVKM. The CDR3 loop is CASTPGVVETQYF. CDR3 DNA: TGTGCCAGCACCCCGGGGGTGGTGGAGACCCAGTACTTC.

The chain couples TRBV14 to TRBJ2-4; perhaps TRBD2 as D (5 bases). Germline V CDR1 and CDR2: SGHDN, FVKESK. This CDR3 has 14 amino acids. Trimming took 4 bases from V and 8 from J, leaving 15 bases between them. The CDR3 DNA follows: TGTGCCAGCAGCCCCGGACTCGATATCGACATTCAGTACTTC. It encodes CASSPGLDIDIQYF.

This clone appeared a single time. J is TRBJ2-7 and V is TRBV9; TRBD1 might be the D (7 bases). Trimming took 0 bases from V and 6 from J, leaving 16 bases between them. Germline V gene data show CDR1 as SGDLS and CDR2 as YYNGEE. This CDR3 region has 15 residues. CDR3 sequence: CASSVVAGGPIEQYF. The CDR3 DNA is TGTGCCAGCAGCGTAGTGGCAGGGGGGCCTATCGAGCAGTACTTC.

The J gene is TRBJ2-3, the V gene TRBV5-1, with 11 bases fitting TRBD2. The CDR3 runs to 13 residues. The germline CDR1 and CDR2 sequences are SGHRS and YFSETQ. The ends lost 2 bases at V and 9 bases at J; junction bases unmatched: 2. CDR3 in amino acids: CASSLLAGDTQYF. For the CDR3, the DNA is TGCGCCAGCAGCTTACTAGCGGGAGACACGCAGTATTTT. The whole variable domain, filled in from reference TRBV5-1 and TRBJ2-3, reads KAGVTQTPRYLIKTRGQQVTLSCSPISGHRSVSWYQQTPGQGLQFLFEYFSETQRNKGNFPGRFSGRQFSNSRSEMNVSTLELGDSALYLCASSLLAGDTQYFGPGTRLTVL.

The V and J genes are TRBV6-6 and TRBJ2-7; tentative D call: TRBD1 (5 bases). This CDR3 has 13 amino acids. The germline V gene encodes CDR1 MNHNY and CDR2 SVGAGI (reference sequence). Between the trimmed V and J ends, which lost 4 bases and 2 bases, there was a span of 9 bases. CDR3: CASSFDRAYEQYF. The CDR3, as DNA: TGTGCCAGCAGTTTCGACAGAGCCTACGAGCAGTACTTC.

The chain has TRBV5-4 and TRBJ2-5; D is unresolved. V lost 1 base, J lost 1 base, and 5 bases lay in between. Germline CDR1 is SGHNT and CDR2 is YYREEE (reference sequence). This CDR3 region has 13 residues. This CDR3 reads CASSLSVQETQYF. Here the CDR3 DNA reads TGTGCCAGCAGCTTGTCGGTCCAAGAGACCCAGTACTTC. Full variable domain (rest looked up from reference TRBV5-4 and TRBJ2-5): ETGVTQSPTHLIKTRGQQVTLRCSSQSGHNTVSWYQQALGQGPQFIFQYYREEENGRGNFPPRFSGLQFPNYSSELNVNALELDDSALYLCASSLSVQETQYFGPGTRLLVL.

This chain connects TRBV5-6 to TRBJ2-3; no firm D call. The CDR3 sequence is 14 residues long. The V gene lost 0 bases and the J gene lost 4 bases, with 9 bases spanning the gap. The germline gives CDR1 SGHDT, CDR2 YYEEEE. The CDR3 sequence is CASSLGMLADTQYF. CDR3 bases: TGTGCCAGCAGCTTGGGTATGCTGGCAGATACGCAGTATTTT.

The chain uses TRBV6-4 and TRBJ2-2; weak D call: TRBD1 (6 bases). The germline CDR1 and CDR2 sequences are MRHNA and SNTAGT. V dropped 6 bases and J dropped 2 bases, with 16 bases sitting between them. The CDR3 is made up of 16 amino acids. Written as DNA, the CDR3 is TGTGCCAGCAGCCTCCATCCGGGACAAAACACCGGGGAGCTGTTTTTT. It codes for CASSLHPGQNTGELFF.

The rearrangement joins TRBV29-1 to TRBJ2-7; unclear D gene. Germline lookup yields CDR1 SQVTM and CDR2 ANQGSEA. There are 12 residues in the CDR3. V shed 4 bases and J shed 2 bases, with 9 bases lying between them. CDR3 in amino acids: CSVVGQAYEQYF. The CDR3 region has the DNA TGCAGCGTTGTAGGCCAGGCCTACGAGCAGTACTTC.

The chain carries TRBV19 and TRBJ2-4, with D tentatively TRBD1 or TRBD2 (5 bases each). Germline CDR1 LNHDA, CDR2 SQIVND (reference sequence). The CDR3 length is 13 residues. V was pared by 7 bases and J by 5 bases, with 12 bases between. For the CDR3, the DNA is TGTGCCAGTAAAGGGGACGGGGAAAACATTCAGTACTTC. Translation gives CASKGDGENIQYF.